The next 16 T cell receptor beta chains were all read from a single sample in a study of T cells after posttransplantation cyclophosphamide. Method: immunoSEQ multiplex PCR; TCRdb's copy keeps in-frame clones and lacks some. Recorded here are 7,500 to 8,000 clones, none singletons. Cyclophosphamide on days +3 and +4 followed busulfan-fludarabine conditioning and a marrow graft. Sequences were derived from PBMCs, sampled after allogeneic stem cell transplant with posttransplant cyclophosphamide. The receptors derive from a male patient aged 18 to 29 who received an allogeneic stem cell transplant from an unrelated donor, was CMV-positive, and had acute and chronic GVHD. Some T cells may be provided by the graft donor.

This clone was recorded at least ten times. This chain connects TRBV5-1 to TRBJ2-6; 11 bases match TRBD1. V shed 4 bases, J shed 3 bases, and the junction held 6 bases outside the gene matches. The CDR3 is 17 amino acids. Germline assignment: CDR1 SGHRS and CDR2 YFSETQ. The CDR3 here is CASSEGQGAGGANVLTF. The CDR3 DNA follows: TGCGCCAGCAGCGAAGGACAGGGGGCAGGTGGGGCCAACGTCCTGACTTTC.

By sample fraction, this clone is medium-sized (0.01 to 0.1%). The chain recombines TRBV6-5 with TRBJ2-1, with a possible D match to TRBD2 (5 bases). Trimming pared 8 bases from V and 8 bases from J, leaving 10 bases between. Germline assignment: CDR1 MNHEY and CDR2 SVGAGI. The CDR3 covers 11 residues. In DNA, the CDR3 is TGTGCCAGCCGACTGAGGGATGAGCAGTTCTTC. Protein: CASRLRDEQFF.

This clone was recorded many times. The chain is built from TRBV9 and TRBJ2-7, with TRBD1 matching over 9 bases. The germline CDR1 and CDR2 sequences are SGDLS and YYNGEE. The J segment lost 7 bases and the V segment lost 4 bases, leaving 12 bases of the junction unmatched. This CDR3 comprises 15 residues. Here the CDR3 reads CASSPRDREDGEQYF. The DNA for the CDR3 is TGTGCCAGCAGCCCTCGGGACAGGGAAGATGGGGAGCAGTACTTC.

In its sample, this clone is medium-sized. The chain links TRBV6-5 to TRBJ2-7; TRBD2 matches at 13 bases. Germline-derived CDR1 and CDR2 are MNHEY and SVGAGI. The junction had 7 bases not matched to a gene; V was cut back by 6 bases and J by 5 bases. CDR3 size: 15 residues. CDR3 sequence reads: CASSPRLAGGHEQYF. CDR3 nucleotide sequence: TGTGCCAGCAGCCCACGACTAGCGGGGGGCCACGAGCAGTACTTC.

This clone was picked up many times. This rearrangement joins TRBV19 to TRBJ2-2; tentative D call: TRBD1 (6 bases). The CDR3 has 15 amino acids. Trimming pared 3 bases from V and 8 bases from J, leaving 16 bases between. CDR1 is LNHDA, CDR2 SQIVND, per germline (reference sequence). In DNA, the CDR3 is TGTGCCAGTAGTATGGGGGCGAAGGCTTGGGGGGAGCTGTTTTTT. Its translation is CASSMGAKAWGELFF.

Ten or more counts support this clone. The gene calls are TRBV6-5 and TRBJ2-7; TRBD2 agrees at 10 bases. After removal of 6 bases from V and 0 bases from J, the junction contained 5 bases not matched to a gene. This CDR3 contains 15 residues. The germline V gene has CDR1 MNHEY and CDR2 SVGAGI. The CDR3 is CASSPSGGVSYEQYV. In DNA, the CDR3 is TGTGCCAGCAGCCCTAGCGGGGGTGTCTCCTACGAGCAGTACGTC.

This clone was seen many times. This chain joins TRBV7-2 and TRBJ2-1; 8 nucleotides agree with TRBD1. J was trimmed by 3 bases and V by 1 base; bases with no gene match: 2. The CDR3 has 15 residues. The germline V gene encodes CDR1 SGHTA and CDR2 FQGNSA. CDR3 coding DNA: TGTGCCAGCAGCTTAGGACAGGGGATCTACAATGAGCAGTTCTTC. Translation gives CASSLGQGIYNEQFF.

At least ten counts were recorded for this clone. CDR3 sequence: CASSLGPGSSYNEQFF. As DNA, the CDR3 is TGTGCCAGCAGCTTAGGACCGGGTAGCTCCTACAATGAGCAGTTCTTC. The rearrangement uses TRBV7-9 and TRBJ2-1; no definite D call. V lost 1 base, J lost 0 bases, and 10 bases lay in between. Germline V CDR1 and CDR2: SEHNR, FQNEAQ (reference sequence). The CDR3 is 16 amino acids. Drawing the rest from reference TRBV7-9 and TRBJ2-1, the complete variable domain is DTGVSQNPRHKITKRGQNVTFRCDPISEHNRLYWYRQTLGQGPEFLTYFQNEAQLEKSRLLSDRFSAERPKGSFSTLEIQRTEQGDSAMYLCASSLGPGSSYNEQFFGPGTRLTVL.

This clone was picked up many times. This chain connects TRBV5-6 to TRBJ2-1; D gene uncertain. The CDR3 consists of 12 residues. Germline V gene sequence: CDR1 SGHDT, CDR2 YYEEEE. V lost 2 bases to trimming and J lost 9 bases, with 9 bases between them. The CDR3 here is CASSFISVEQFF. The DNA for the CDR3 is TGTGCCAGCAGCTTCATCTCGGTTGAGCAGTTCTTC.

This clone was observed many times. The chain recombines TRBV5-1 with TRBJ2-3, with D perhaps matching TRBD1 (6 bases). The CDR3 spans 14 residues. The ends were cut back, 4 bases at V and 3 bases at J, with 12 bases in the middle. Germline values: CDR1 SGHRS, CDR2 YFSETQ. In DNA, the CDR3 is TGCGCCAGCAGCAAGGGACATGAGACAGATACGCAGTATTTT. Translated: CASSKGHETDTQYF.

In this sample, this clone turned up many times. This chain uses TRBV5-1 with TRBJ2-1; 10 nucleotides match TRBD2. CDR3 length equals 17 residues. V was clipped by 0 bases and J by 5 bases; unmatched bases: 8. Per the germline V gene, CDR1 is SGHRS and CDR2 is YFSETQ. The DNA of the CDR3 is TGCGCCAGCAGCTTGGGTACTAGCGGGGTACGGAACAATGAGCAGTTCTTC. This encodes CASSLGTSGVRNNEQFF.

This clone was picked up many times. The DNA for the CDR3 is TGTGCCAGCAGCTTCCTATCACAGGGACCCCTCCACTTT. Protein product: CASSFLSQGPLHF. The chain links TRBV5-6 to TRBJ1-6; D might be TRBD1 (6 bases). This CDR3 has 13 amino acids. Looked up from germline, CDR1 is SGHDT and CDR2 is YYEEEE. The V and J ends lost 2 bases and 12 bases respectively, with 12 bases between them.

The sample holds many counts of this clone. The chain uses TRBV5-5 and TRBJ2-7; 9 bases are shared with TRBD1. The CDR3 loop spans 19 amino acids. V trimming: 2 bases; J trimming: 1 base; junction bases outside the gene matches: 16. Germline V lookup: CDR1 SGHKS, CDR2 YYEKEE (reference sequence). For the CDR3, the DNA is TGTGCCAGCAGCTTCTCCCCTGGCCCGGACAGGGGTCATTCCTACGAGCAGTACTTC. Amino acid sequence: CASSFSPGPDRGHSYEQYF.

In this sample, this clone turned up many times. V and J are TRBV5-1 and TRBJ2-2; the match to TRBD1 covers 12 bases. The CDR3 totals 19 residues. Trimming removed 1 base from V and 4 bases from J; junction bases left unmatched: 11. Germline values: CDR1 SGHRS, CDR2 YFSETQ. Here the CDR3 reads CASSLWGTGGDSGTGELFF. DNA for the CDR3: TGCGCCAGCAGCTTGTGGGGGACAGGGGGCGATTCAGGCACCGGGGAGCTGTTTTTT.

This clone was detected ten times or more. The chain couples TRBV7-2 to TRBJ1-2, with TRBD1 matching over 9 bases. Germline-derived CDR1 and CDR2 are SGHTA and FQGNSA. This CDR3 contains 14 residues. Germline trimming cut 0 bases from V and 8 bases from J; bases unmatched to any gene: 4. CDR3 DNA: TGTGCCAGCAGCTTAGCGAACAGGGGGCAGGGCTACACCTTC. Translating it yields CASSLANRGQGYTF.

This clone was counted at least ten times. The chain joins TRBV5-6 to TRBJ2-5; D not resolved. This CDR3 is 11 amino acids long. In germline, CDR1 is SGHDT, CDR2 YYEEEE. Trimming took 1 base from V and 5 from J, leaving 3 bases between them. The CDR3 is CASSLRETQYF. For the CDR3, the DNA is TGTGCCAGCAGCTTGCGGGAGACCCAGTACTTC.